This T cell receptor (beta chain) stems from a study of identical twins. Study findings and constraints: Without tracking the same donors, conclusions rested on cross-sectional statistical analysis.

Germline V gene sequence: CDR1 SNHLY, CDR2 FYNNEI. This CDR3 has 14 residues. The V end lost 6 bases, the J end lost 2 bases, and 12 bases lay between the germline ends. TCRdb used MiXCR to reprocess the 5' RACE reads, holding one entry per CDR3 protein. Of 200,000 to 250,000 distinct CDR3 sequences in the sample, approximately 7% were seen once. This clonotype showed up just a few times. Its antigen is undetermined. Each donor was a healthy Caucasian. These data were likewise used in another study, on yellow fever vaccine responses in identical twins.

The chain joins TRBV2 to TRBJ2-3; D tentatively fits TRBD1 or TRBD2 (5 bases each). This sequence was found in a woman aged 18-29 years in good health. The specimen was memory (CD45RO+) T cells sorted from blood. CDR3 region: CASSPIGATDTQYF. CDR3 nucleotide sequence: TGTGCCAGCAGCCCGATCGGGGCCACAGATACGCAGTATTTT.